These 20 T cell receptor beta chains share one sample of origin, sequenced in a study of blood T cells in healthy people across ages. Sample-barcoded 5' priming and a J-beta primer mix drove a second PCR of about 6 to 12 cycles. TCRdb processed the 5' RACE reads anew with MiXCR; each CDR3 protein has one entry. The sample consists of roughly 1.7 million distinct CDR3 sequences, around 35% of them appearing once. The sample taken for sequencing was blood. These receptors were collected from a young woman in good health.

The J gene is TRBJ2-4, the V gene TRBV28; D uncertain. The CDR3 spans 13 residues. Trimming left V 3 bases short and J 5 bases short, with 8 bases between. CDR1 is MDHEN, CDR2 SYDVKM, per germline. CDR3 bases: TGTGCCAGCAGTTTTCAGGTTCAAAACATTCAGTACTTC. Encoded protein: CASSFQVQNIQYF. The full variable domain, in which reference TRBV28 and TRBJ2-4 provide the parts outside the CDR3, is DVKVTQSSRYLVKRTGEKVFLECVQDMDHENMFWYRQDPGLGLRLIYFSYDVKMKEKGDIPEGYSVSREKKERFSLILESASTNQTSMYLCASSFQVQNIQYFGAGTRLSVL.

This clonotype was counted only a few times. V and J are TRBV4-2 and TRBJ1-2; D gene unclear. This CDR3 is 15 amino acids long. V was clipped by 0 bases and J by 4 bases, with 12 bases between them. Per the germline V gene, CDR1 is LGHNA and CDR2 is YNFKEQ. The CDR3 reads CASSQEHRGSYGYTF. CDR3 DNA: TGTGCCAGCAGCCAAGAACACCGGGGATCCTATGGCTACACCTTC.

This chain connects TRBV13 to TRBJ1-1; D remains ambiguous. The CDR3 runs to 15 residues. The germline V gene encodes CDR1 PRHDT and CDR2 FYEKMQ (reference sequence). Trimming stripped 8 bases from V and 6 bases from J, with 22 bases between. CDR3 in DNA: TGTGCCAGCGGCCCAAGTGGTCCGCCCTTATCTGAAGCTTTCTTT. Protein product: CASGPSGPPLSEAFF.

The chain uses TRBV20-1 and TRBJ2-6, with a weak D call TRBD1 (6 bases). From germline, CDR1 is DFQATT and CDR2 SNEGSKA (reference sequence). This CDR3 has 16 residues. V gave up 6 bases and J gave up 0 bases, with 15 bases separating them. The CDR3 DNA reads TGCAGTGCAAGACGGGCAGGGGACTCTGGGGCCAACGTCCTGACTTTC. Protein product: CSARRAGDSGANVLTF.

This clonotype was recorded once. One base away lies a much larger clone, so this may be a sequencing read error. The conserved closing phenylalanine or tryptophan is absent in this CDR3, likely reflecting a read error. The chain employs TRBV12-3 or TRBV12-4 and TRBJ2-3; D is uncertain. The CDR3 covers 13 residues. Trimming removed 1 base at V and 7 bases at J, with 9 bases between. The CDR3 DNA is TGTGCCAGCAGTTTAGTGTCGGAAAATACGCAGTATTCT. It yields the protein CASSLVSENTQYS.

The J gene is TRBJ1-1, the V gene TRBV12-3 or TRBV12-4; D is unresolved. V lost 0 bases, J lost 0 bases, and 5 bases lay in between. The CDR3 length is 14 residues. DNA of the CDR3: TGTGCCAGCAGTTTAGCCCACATGAACACTGAAGCTTTCTTT. It specifies CASSLAHMNTEAFF.

Worth noting for this clonotype: The junction departs from the called germline gene at one end, perhaps through a read error. The V and J genes are TRBV12-3 or TRBV12-4 and TRBJ2-3; D might be TRBD1 (6 bases). This CDR3 is 16 amino acids long. The CDR3 is CASLQQGGASTDMQYF. The CDR3 DNA follows: TGTGCCAGCCTTCAACAAGGGGGTGCAAGCACAGATATGCAGTATTTT.

The CDR3 region is CASSLEELAGGELFF. The CDR3 coding sequence is TGTGCCAGCAGCTTAGAAGAGCTAGCTGGCGGGGAGCTGTTTTTT. This rearrangement joins TRBV7-2 to TRBJ2-2, with D tentatively TRBD2 (5 bases). CDR3 length: 15 residues. CDR1 SGHTA and CDR2 FQGNSA come from the germline V gene. The V and J ends lost 1 base and 7 bases respectively, with 13 bases between them.

The chain carries TRBV4-1 and TRBJ2-1; TRBD2 matches 10 bases. Unmatched junction bases numbered 6, after V lost 1 base and J lost 6 bases. This CDR3 region has 16 residues. Per the germline V gene, CDR1 is MGHRA and CDR2 is YSYEKL. This CDR3 is CASSQVGASGGNEQFF. In DNA, the CDR3 is TGCGCCAGCAGCCAAGTGGGGGCTAGCGGGGGCAATGAGCAGTTCTTC.

This clonotype came up a few times. V usage is TRBV12-3 or TRBV12-4 and J usage is TRBJ1-5; D is unresolved. Trimming cost V 7 bases and J 6 bases, with 13 bases left between them. The CDR3 totals 13 residues. CDR3 amino acids: CASNQEPGQPQHF. The CDR3 coding sequence is TGTGCCAGCAACCAGGAACCGGGTCAGCCCCAGCATTTT.

This clonotype showed up many times. This rearrangement joins TRBV4-1 to TRBJ2-5; TRBD1 aligns across 10 bases. CDR3 length: 14 residues. Germline values: CDR1 MGHRA, CDR2 YSYEKL. After removal of 3 bases from V and 5 bases from J, the junction contained 3 bases not matched to a gene. The CDR3 loop reads CASSQRTGGETQYF. The CDR3 region has the DNA TGCGCCAGCAGCCAGAGGACAGGGGGTGAGACCCAGTACTTC.

The chain recombines TRBV20-1 with TRBJ1-3; D gene unclear. Germline CDR1 reads DFQATT; CDR2 reads SNEGSKA (reference sequence). The V and J ends lost 0 bases and 1 base respectively, with 1 base between them. The CDR3 spans 12 residues. The CDR3 sequence is CSARDSGNTIYF. Here the CDR3 DNA reads TGCAGTGCTAGAGATTCTGGAAACACCATATATTTT.

This rearrangement joins TRBV4-2 to TRBJ2-7, with D uncertain. Trimming removed 1 base at V and 0 bases at J, with 7 bases between. CDR1 and CDR2 from the germline V gene are LGHNA and YNFKEQ. The CDR3 length is 14 residues. The CDR3 region has the DNA TGTGCCAGCAGCCAAGCCAGTCTCTCCTACGAGCAGTACTTC. Encoded protein: CASSQASLSYEQYF.

The table lists this clonotype with a few counts. This rearrangement joins TRBV6-2 or TRBV6-3 to TRBJ2-7; tentatively, D is TRBD2 (6 bases). Trimming left V 4 bases short and J 7 bases short, with 20 bases between. The germline CDR1 and CDR2 sequences are MNHEY and SVGEGT. The CDR3 extends over 15 amino acids. In DNA form, the CDR3 reads TGTGCCAGCAGTTTACTAGCAGGAGGGTACAATGAGCAGTACTTC. Amino acid sequence: CASSLLAGGYNEQYF.

DNA of the CDR3: TGTGCCAGCGGCCCGGCGGTTACTGAAGCTTTCTTT. It yields the protein CASGPAVTEAFF. The rearrangement joins TRBV3-1 to TRBJ1-1; D is ambiguous. V was trimmed by 8 bases and J by 5 bases, leaving 12 bases between them. The germline V gene encodes CDR1 LGHDT and CDR2 YNNKEL (reference sequence). This CDR3 has 12 amino acids.

This clonotype was seen a handful of times. The CDR3 spells CASSTSSVYEQYF. The CDR3, as DNA: TGTGCCAGCAGCACGTCGTCCGTCTACGAGCAGTACTTC. The gene calls are TRBV7-9 and TRBJ2-7; D gene ambiguous. The CDR3 totals 13 residues. In germline, CDR1 is SEHNR, CDR2 FQNEAQ (reference sequence). V was shortened by 5 bases and J by 3 bases, with 11 bases between the two germline ends.

The chain couples TRBV18 to TRBJ1-2, with a possible D match to TRBD1 (5 bases). CDR1 KGHSH and CDR2 LQKENI come from the germline V gene. CDR3 length equals 16 residues. The V end was cut by 8 bases, the J end by 3 bases, with 22 bases between. CDR3 protein: CASPRGILRQDYGYTF. The CDR3 bases are TGTGCCAGCCCCCGGGGGATACTCCGGCAGGACTATGGCTACACCTTC.

This clonotype was counted a few times. The chain links TRBV7-9 to TRBJ2-1; 8 bases align to TRBD2. Germline V gene lookup returns CDR1 SEHNR and CDR2 FQNEAQ (reference sequence). There are 16 residues in the CDR3. The trim removed 5 bases at V and 2 bases at J, leaving 8 bases unmatched. The CDR3 spells CASSARGGPAYNEQFF. The DNA for the CDR3 is TGTGCCAGCAGCGCCCGGGGGGGTCCCGCCTACAATGAGCAGTTCTTC.

The chain recombines TRBV7-3 with TRBJ2-1; D is possibly TRBD1 (5 bases). Germline lookup yields CDR1 SGHTA and CDR2 FQGTGA. Trimming pared 2 bases from V and 10 bases from J, leaving 18 bases between. The CDR3 length is 15 residues. The CDR3 DNA follows: TGTGCCAGCAGCTTACAGGGATCCCCAACGGGCGAGCAGTTCTTC. Amino acid sequence: CASSLQGSPTGEQFF.

This clonotype has just a few counts. The chain recombines TRBV20-1 with TRBJ1-2, with 7 positions matching TRBD1. The CDR3 contains 15 residues. In germline, CDR1 is DFQATT, CDR2 SNEGSKA (reference sequence). V gave up 2 bases and J gave up 0 bases; unmatched junction bases: 6. The CDR3 reads CSARRPTGTNYGYTF. The CDR3 DNA reads as TGCAGTGCTAGACGTCCGACAGGGACTAACTATGGCTACACCTTC.